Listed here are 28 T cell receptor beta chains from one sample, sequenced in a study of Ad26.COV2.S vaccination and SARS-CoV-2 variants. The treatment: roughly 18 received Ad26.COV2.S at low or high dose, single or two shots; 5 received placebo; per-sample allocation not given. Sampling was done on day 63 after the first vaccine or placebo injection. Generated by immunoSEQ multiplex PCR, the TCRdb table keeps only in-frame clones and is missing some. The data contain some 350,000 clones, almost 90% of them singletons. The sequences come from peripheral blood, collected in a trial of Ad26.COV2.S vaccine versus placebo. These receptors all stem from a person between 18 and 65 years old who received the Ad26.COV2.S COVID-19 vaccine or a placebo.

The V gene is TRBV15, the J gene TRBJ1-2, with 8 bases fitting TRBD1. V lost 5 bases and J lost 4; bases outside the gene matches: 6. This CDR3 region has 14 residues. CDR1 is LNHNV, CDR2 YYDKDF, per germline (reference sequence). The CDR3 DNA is TGTGCCACCAGCGTTTCTGGACAGGGCTATGGCTACACCTTC. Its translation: CATSVSGQGYGYTF.

CDR3 loop: CASSQRQDDTGELFF. In nucleotides, the CDR3 is TGTGCCAGCAGCCAGAGACAGGACGACACCGGGGAGCTGTTTTTT. The chain links TRBV7-9 to TRBJ2-2; D possibly corresponds to TRBD1 (6 bases). The V end lost 5 bases, the J end lost 3 bases, and 13 bases lay between the germline ends. The CDR3 is 15 amino acids. Per the germline V gene, CDR1 is SEHNR and CDR2 is FQNEAQ (reference sequence).

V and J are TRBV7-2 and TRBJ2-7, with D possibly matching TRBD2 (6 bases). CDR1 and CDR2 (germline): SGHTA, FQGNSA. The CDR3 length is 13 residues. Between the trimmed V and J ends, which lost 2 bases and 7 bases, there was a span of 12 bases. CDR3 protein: CASSLQLAGEQYV. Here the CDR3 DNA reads TGTGCCAGCAGCTTACAACTAGCTGGTGAGCAGTACGTC.

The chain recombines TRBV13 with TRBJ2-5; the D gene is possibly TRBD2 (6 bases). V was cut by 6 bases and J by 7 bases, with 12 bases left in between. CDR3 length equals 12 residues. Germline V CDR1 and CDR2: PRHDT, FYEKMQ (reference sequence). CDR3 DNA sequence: TGTGCCAGCAGTGGCGGGGACGGGACCCAGTACTTC. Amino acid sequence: CASSGGDGTQYF.

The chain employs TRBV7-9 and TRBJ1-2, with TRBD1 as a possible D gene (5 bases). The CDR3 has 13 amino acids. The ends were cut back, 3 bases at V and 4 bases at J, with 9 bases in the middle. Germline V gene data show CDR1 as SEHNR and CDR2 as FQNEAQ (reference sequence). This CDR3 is CASSFGTFYGYTF. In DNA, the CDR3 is TGTGCCAGCAGCTTCGGGACTTTCTATGGCTACACCTTC.

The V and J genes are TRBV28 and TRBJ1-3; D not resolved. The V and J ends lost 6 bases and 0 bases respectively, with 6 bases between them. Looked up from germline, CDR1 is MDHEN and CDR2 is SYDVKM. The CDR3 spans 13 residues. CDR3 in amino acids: CASRRPSGNTIYF. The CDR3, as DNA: TGTGCCAGCAGGAGGCCCTCTGGAAACACCATATATTTT.

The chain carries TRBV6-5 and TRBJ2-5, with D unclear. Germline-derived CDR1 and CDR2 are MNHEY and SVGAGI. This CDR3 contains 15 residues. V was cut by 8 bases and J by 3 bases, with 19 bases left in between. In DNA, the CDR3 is TGTGCCAGCCTCAATTTTGGACCGAGAAAAGAGACCCAGTACTTC. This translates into CASLNFGPRKETQYF.

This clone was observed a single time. The CDR3 here is CASSEWGQGKPYEQYF. CDR3 DNA: TGTGCCAGCAGCGAGTGGGGACAGGGGAAACCCTACGAGCAGTACTTC. The chain joins TRBV3-1 (or the pseudogene TRBV3-2) to TRBJ2-7, with 10 positions matching TRBD1. The CDR3 totals 16 residues. Germline V gives CDR1 LGHDT, CDR2 YNNKEL (reference sequence). V lost 5 bases and J lost 2; bases outside the gene matches: 9.

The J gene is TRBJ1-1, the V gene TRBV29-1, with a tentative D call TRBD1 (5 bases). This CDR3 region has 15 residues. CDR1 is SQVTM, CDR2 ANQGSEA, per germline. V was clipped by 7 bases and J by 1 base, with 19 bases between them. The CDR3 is CSAEGDSGANTEAFF. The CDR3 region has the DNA TGCAGCGCCGAGGGCGACAGTGGGGCGAACACTGAAGCTTTCTTT. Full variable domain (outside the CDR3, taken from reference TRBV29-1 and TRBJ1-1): SAVISQKPSRDICQRGTSLTIQCQVDSQVTMMFWYRQQPGQSLTLIATANQGSEATYESGFVIDKFPISRPNLTFSTLTVSNMSPEDSSIYLCSAEGDSGANTEAFFGQGTRLTVV.

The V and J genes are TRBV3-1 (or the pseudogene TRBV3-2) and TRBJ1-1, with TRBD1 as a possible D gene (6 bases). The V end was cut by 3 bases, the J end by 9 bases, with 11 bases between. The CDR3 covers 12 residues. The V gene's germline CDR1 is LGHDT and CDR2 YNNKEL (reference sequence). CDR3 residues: CASSQMDSKAFF. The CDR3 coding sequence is TGTGCCAGCAGCCAGATGGACAGCAAAGCTTTCTTT.

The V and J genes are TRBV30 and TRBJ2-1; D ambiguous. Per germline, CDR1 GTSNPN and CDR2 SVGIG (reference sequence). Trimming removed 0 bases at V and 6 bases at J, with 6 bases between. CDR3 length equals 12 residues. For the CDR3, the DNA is TGTGCCTGGAGTGTACGTCGCAATGAGCAGTTCTTC. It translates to CAWSVRRNEQFF.

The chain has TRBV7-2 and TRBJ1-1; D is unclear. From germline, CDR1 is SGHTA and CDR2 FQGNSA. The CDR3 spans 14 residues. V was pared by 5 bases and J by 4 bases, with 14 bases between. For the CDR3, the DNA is TGTGCCAGCAGCACCGGGGTCTACAGCACTGAAGCTTTCTTT. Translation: CASSTGVYSTEAFF.

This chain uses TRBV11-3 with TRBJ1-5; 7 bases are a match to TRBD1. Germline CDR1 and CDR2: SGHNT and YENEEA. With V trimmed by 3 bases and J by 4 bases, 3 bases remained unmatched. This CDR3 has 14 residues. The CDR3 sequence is CASSLAGGNQPQHF. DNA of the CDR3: TGTGCCAGCAGCTTGGCAGGGGGTAATCAGCCCCAGCATTTT. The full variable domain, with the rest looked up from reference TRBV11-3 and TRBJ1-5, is EAGVVQSPRYKIIEKKQPVAFWCNPISGHNTLYWYLQNLGQGPELLIRYENEEAVDDSQLPKDRFSAERLKGVDSTLKIQPAELGDSAVYLCASSLAGGNQPQHFGDGTRLSIL.

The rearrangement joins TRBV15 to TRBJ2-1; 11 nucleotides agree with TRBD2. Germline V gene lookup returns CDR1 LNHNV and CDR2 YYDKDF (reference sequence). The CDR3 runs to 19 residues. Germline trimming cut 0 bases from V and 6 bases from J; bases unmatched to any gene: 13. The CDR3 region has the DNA TGTGCCACCAGCAGAGAATCCCCTTCTGGGCTAGCGGGAGGCAATGAGCAGTTCTTC. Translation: CATSRESPSGLAGGNEQFF. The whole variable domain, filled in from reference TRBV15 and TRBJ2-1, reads DAMVIQNPRYQVTQFGKPVTLSCSQTLNHNVMYWYQQKSSQAPKLLFHYYDKDFNNEADTPDNFQSRRPNTSFCFLDIRSPGLGDTAMYLCATSRESPSGLAGGNEQFFGPGTRLTVL.

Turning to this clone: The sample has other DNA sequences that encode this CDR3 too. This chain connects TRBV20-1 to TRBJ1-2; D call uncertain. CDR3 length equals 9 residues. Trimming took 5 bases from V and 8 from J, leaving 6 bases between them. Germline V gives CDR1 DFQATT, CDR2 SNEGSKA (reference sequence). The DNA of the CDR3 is TGCAGTGCTGCGGGGGGCTACACCTTC. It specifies CSAAGGYTF.

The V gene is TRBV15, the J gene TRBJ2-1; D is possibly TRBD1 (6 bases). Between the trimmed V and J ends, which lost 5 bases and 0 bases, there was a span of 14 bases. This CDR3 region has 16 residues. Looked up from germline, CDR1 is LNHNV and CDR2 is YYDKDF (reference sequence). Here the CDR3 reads CATSDRFESSYNEQFF. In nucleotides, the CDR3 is TGTGCCACCAGCGACAGGTTTGAGAGCTCCTACAATGAGCAGTTCTTC.

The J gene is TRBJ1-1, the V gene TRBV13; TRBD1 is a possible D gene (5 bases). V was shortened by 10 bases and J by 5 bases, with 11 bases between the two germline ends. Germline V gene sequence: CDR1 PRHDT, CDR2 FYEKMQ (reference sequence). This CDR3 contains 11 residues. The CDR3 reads CATRGGTEAFF. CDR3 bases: TGTGCCACGCGCGGGGGGACTGAAGCTTTCTTT.

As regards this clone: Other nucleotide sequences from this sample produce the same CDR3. CDR3 DNA sequence: TGTGCCAGCAGTTCCCTCCAGGGGGCCTACGAGCAGTACGTC. Amino acid sequence: CASSSLQGAYEQYV. The V and J genes are TRBV27 and TRBJ2-7, with 7 bases identical to TRBD1. CDR1 is MNHEY, CDR2 SMNVEV, per germline (reference sequence). Losses at the gene ends were 4 bases for V and 2 bases for J; bases not matched to a gene: 5. The CDR3 loop spans 14 amino acids.

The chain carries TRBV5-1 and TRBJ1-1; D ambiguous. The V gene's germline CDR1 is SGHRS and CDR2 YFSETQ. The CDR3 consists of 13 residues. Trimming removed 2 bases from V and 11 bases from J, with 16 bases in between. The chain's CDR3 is CASSLNSGYGAFF. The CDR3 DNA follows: TGCGCCAGCAGCTTAAATTCAGGCTATGGGGCTTTCTTT.

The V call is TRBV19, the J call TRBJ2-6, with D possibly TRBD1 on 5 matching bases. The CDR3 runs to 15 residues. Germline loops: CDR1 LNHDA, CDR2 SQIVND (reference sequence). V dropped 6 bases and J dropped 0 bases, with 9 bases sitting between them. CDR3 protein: CASRTGSSGANVLTF. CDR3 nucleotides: TGTGCCAGTAGAACAGGCTCCTCTGGGGCCAACGTCCTGACTTTC.

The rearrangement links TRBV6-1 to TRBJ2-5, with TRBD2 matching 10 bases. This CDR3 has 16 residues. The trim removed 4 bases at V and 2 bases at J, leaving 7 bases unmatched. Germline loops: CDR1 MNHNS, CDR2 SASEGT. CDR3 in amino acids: CASSAKRTSGQETQYF. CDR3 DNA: TGTGCCAGCAGTGCAAAAAGGACTAGCGGACAAGAGACCCAGTACTTC.

The CDR3 coding sequence is TGTGCCAGCACCCCAACGGGGCAGGGGGCCGGCGAGCAGTACGTC. Translation: CASTPTGQGAGEQYV. This chain connects TRBV7-9 to TRBJ2-7; 8 bases fit TRBD1. V was pared by 7 bases and J by 6 bases, with 14 bases of the junction left unmatched. This CDR3 has 15 residues. CDR1 is SEHNR, CDR2 FQNEAQ, per germline (reference sequence).

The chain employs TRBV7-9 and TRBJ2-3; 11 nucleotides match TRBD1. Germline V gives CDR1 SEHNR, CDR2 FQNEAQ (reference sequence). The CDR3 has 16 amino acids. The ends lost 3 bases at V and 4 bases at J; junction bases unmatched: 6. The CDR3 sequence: CASSLGGTGGPDTQYF. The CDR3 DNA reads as TGTGCCAGCAGCTTGGGCGGGACAGGGGGACCAGATACGCAGTATTTT.

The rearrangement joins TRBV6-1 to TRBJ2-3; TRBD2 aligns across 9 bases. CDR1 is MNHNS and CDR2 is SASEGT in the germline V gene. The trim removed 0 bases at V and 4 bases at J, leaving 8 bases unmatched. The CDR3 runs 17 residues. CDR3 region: CASSEAPAGGPSDTQYF. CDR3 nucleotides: TGTGCCAGCAGTGAAGCGCCGGCGGGAGGGCCCTCAGATACGCAGTATTTT.

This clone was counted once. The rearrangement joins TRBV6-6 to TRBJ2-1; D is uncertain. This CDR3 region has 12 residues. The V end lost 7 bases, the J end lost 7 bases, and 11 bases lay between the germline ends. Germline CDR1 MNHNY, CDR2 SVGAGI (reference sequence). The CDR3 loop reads CASINYGNEQFF. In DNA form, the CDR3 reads TGTGCCAGCATAAACTACGGTAATGAGCAGTTCTTC.

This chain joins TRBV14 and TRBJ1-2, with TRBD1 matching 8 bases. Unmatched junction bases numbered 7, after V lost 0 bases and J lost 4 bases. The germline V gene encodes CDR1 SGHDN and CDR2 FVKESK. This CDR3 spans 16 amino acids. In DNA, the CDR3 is TGTGCCAGCAGCCAAGAGAGGACAGGGTACTCCTATGGCTACACCTTC. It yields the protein CASSQERTGYSYGYTF.

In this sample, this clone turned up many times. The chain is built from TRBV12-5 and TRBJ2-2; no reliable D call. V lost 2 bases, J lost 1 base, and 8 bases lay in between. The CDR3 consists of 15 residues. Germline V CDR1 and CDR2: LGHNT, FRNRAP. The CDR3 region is CASGLTALNTGELFF. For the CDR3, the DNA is TGTGCTAGTGGTTTGACGGCTCTGAACACCGGGGAGCTGTTTTTT.

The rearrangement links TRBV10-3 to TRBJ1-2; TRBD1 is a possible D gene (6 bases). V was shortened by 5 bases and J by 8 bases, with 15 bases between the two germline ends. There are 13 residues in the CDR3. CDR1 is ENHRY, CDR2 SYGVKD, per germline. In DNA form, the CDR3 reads TGTGCCATCAGTCCACAGACCCAGGGGGGCTACACCTTC. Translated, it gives CAISPQTQGGYTF.